Sequencing of this T cell receptor (beta chain) was carried out in a study of neurological immune-mediated disorders. Study findings and constraints: CDR3 amino acid sequences of expanded clones were not shared across subjects, a result suggesting private repertoires in all groups.

The unsorted libraries originated from 2 million PBMCs that had been stored at -80 C. Synthesis of cDNA used 5'RACE (with 10-nucleotide random UMIs). Each CDR3 protein is one row after TCRdb ran MiXCR on the 5' RACE reads. The sample consists of about 59,000 distinct CDR3 sequences, approximately 11% of them appearing once. This clonotype was detected many times. What it recognizes is unknown. The source is a woman in her sixties with HTLV-1-associated myelopathy (HAM/TSP). Sequencing was performed on PBMCs.

CDR3 residues: CASNNVEGNQPQHF. DNA for the CDR3: TGTGCCAGCAATAACGTTGAGGGCAATCAGCCCCAGCATTTT. V usage is TRBV6-6 and J usage is TRBJ1-5; D uncertain. CDR3 size: 14 residues. Germline CDR1 MNHNY, CDR2 SVGAGI (reference sequence). Trimming removed 7 bases from V and 2 bases from J, with 12 bases in between.